Here is one T cell receptor (beta chain) with its context. With 11 bases removed from V and 7 bases from J, the gap between germline ends came to 26 bases. This CDR3 has 15 residues. Germline lookup yields CDR1 MNHEY and CDR2 SVGAGI. Original data processing: By means of reference gene primer amplification, nucleated cell counts were estimated. This table comes from immunoSEQ multiplex PCR, and its TCRdb copy is limited to in-frame clones, with some not included. The V and J calls and the clone size are those of that table, but D and trimming were determined from the DNA. The sample lists about 140,000 clones, approximately 90% seen once, with about 11% in the top ten. This entry is derived from a study of blood T cell repertoires in COVID-19. Turning to the study itself: Specimens from acute and convalescent COVID-19 originated in the United States, Italy and Spain. Sources were T cells, B-cell-depleted T cells, or PBMCs; the material itself was cDNA or gDNA.

This receptor was obtained from a woman of 80 years or more with acute or convalescent COVID-19. The V gene is TRBV6-5, the J gene TRBJ1-2, with D possibly TRBD1 on 5 matching bases. The sequenced sample consisted of peripheral blood. CDR3 nucleotides: TGTGCCGCAATCGGGGGGGGTTTAGGCGACGGTGGCTACACCTTC. Amino acids: CAAIGGGLGDGGYTF.